The 17 T cell receptor beta chains listed next were all sequenced from one sample in a study of T cells in Graves' hyperthyroidism and ophthalmopathy. Amplification targeted TCR beta CDR3 regions from RNA transcripts. The TCR CDR3 first-round RT-PCR relied on the HTBI primer set. TCRdb itself ran the multiplex PCR reads through MiXCR, one entry per CDR3 protein. The sample consists of about 500,000 distinct CDR3 sequences, around an eighth of them appearing once. Sequenced sample: blood. All receptors come from a woman aged 18-30 years with Graves' hyperthyroidism.

Only a few counts were recorded for this clonotype. The V call is TRBV20-1, the J call TRBJ2-1, with D perhaps matching TRBD1 (5 bases). V gave up 2 bases and J gave up 9 bases, with 8 bases separating them. Germline CDR1 DFQATT, CDR2 SNEGSKA (reference sequence). This CDR3 has 11 amino acids. This CDR3 reads CSARRGGEQFF. CDR3 nucleotides: TGCAGTGCTAGAAGGGGCGGTGAGCAGTTCTTC.

This clonotype was observed many times. The chain uses TRBV3-1 and TRBJ1-1; a weak D match, TRBD1 (6 bases). The V end was cut by 0 bases, the J end by 10 bases, with 15 bases between. Germline V gene sequence: CDR1 LGHDT, CDR2 YNNKEL (reference sequence). This CDR3 comprises 14 residues. Written as DNA, the CDR3 is TGTGCCAGCAGCCAAGATCGCCGGGGGCAGGGAGCTTTCTTT. This encodes CASSQDRRGQGAFF.

The V call is TRBV20-1, the J call TRBJ1-5; D remains ambiguous. Trimming stripped 0 bases from V and 4 bases from J, with 13 bases between. Germline V CDR1 and CDR2: DFQATT, SNEGSKA (reference sequence). This CDR3 comprises 15 residues. CDR3 in DNA: TGCAGTGCTAGAGATAAGCAGTCCCCGAATCAGCCCCAGCATTTT. Translating it yields CSARDKQSPNQPQHF.

This clonotype was recorded at least ten times. This chain links TRBV27 with TRBJ2-1, with D uncertain. With 3 bases removed from V and 5 bases from J, the gap between germline ends came to 8 bases. Germline lookup yields CDR1 MNHEY and CDR2 SMNVEV (reference sequence). CDR3 length: 13 amino acids. The CDR3 here is CASSFRKNNEQFF. CDR3 in DNA: TGTGCCAGCAGTTTTAGGAAAAACAATGAGCAGTTCTTC.

This clonotype was detected ten times or more. The chain couples TRBV27 to TRBJ2-3, with 10 bases that match TRBD2. Per the germline V gene, CDR1 is MNHEY and CDR2 is SMNVEV (reference sequence). This CDR3 region has 17 residues. Unmatched junction bases numbered 11, after V lost 3 bases and J lost 5 bases. CDR3 DNA: TGTGCCAGCAGTTTCCTTAATGCGGCTAGCGGGGGAGATACGCAGTATTTT. Translated, it gives CASSFLNAASGGDTQYF.

As for this clonotype: The CDR3 ends on some other residue instead of the conserved phenylalanine or tryptophan, so this is likely a read error. The chain is built from TRBV7-3 and TRBJ2-1; 7 bases line up with TRBD2. V dropped 5 bases and J dropped 4; count of bases not matched to a gene: 11. Germline CDR1 reads SGHTA; CDR2 reads FQGTGA. The CDR3 extends over 16 amino acids. CDR3 nucleotide sequence: TGTGCCAGCAGCATCAGGGCTAGCGGCCTTTACAATGAGCAGTTCCTC. Its translation is CASSIRASGLYNEQFL.

There are a few counts of this clonotype. V gene TRBV10-2 combines with J gene TRBJ2-2, with 11 positions matching TRBD2. Germline CDR1 and CDR2: WSHSY and SAAADI. J gave up 8 bases and V 6 bases, and 17 bases lay outside the gene matches. The CDR3 is 18 amino acids. The CDR3 sequence: CASRPLRRLAGKWGELFF. Here the CDR3 DNA reads TGCGCCAGCAGGCCCCTTCGGAGACTAGCGGGAAAATGGGGGGAGCTGTTTTTT.

Ten or more counts support this clonotype. This chain links TRBV9 with TRBJ2-2; the D gene is possibly TRBD1 (5 bases). Germline-derived CDR1 and CDR2 are SGDLS and YYNGEE. The CDR3 consists of 14 residues. With 3 bases removed from V and 1 base from J, the gap between germline ends came to 7 bases. In DNA form, the CDR3 reads TGTGCCAGCAGCGCCCAGGGGAACACCGGGGAGCTGTTTTTT. Its translation: CASSAQGNTGELFF.

This clonotype occurred many times. The chain has TRBV11-3 and TRBJ2-2, with 8 bases aligning to TRBD2. This CDR3 region has 17 residues. V trimming: 5 bases; J trimming: 0 bases; junction bases outside the gene matches: 8. Looked up from germline, CDR1 is SGHNT and CDR2 is YENEEA. As DNA, the CDR3 is TGTGCCAGCAGCCTGATAAGCGGGGGCGCGAACACCGGGGAGCTGTTTTTT. Amino acids: CASSLISGGANTGELFF.

This chain links TRBV4-2 with TRBJ2-1, with 10 bases identical to TRBD2. Trimming removed 0 bases from V and 6 bases from J; junction bases left unmatched: 8. The germline V gene has CDR1 LGHNA and CDR2 YNFKEQ. The CDR3 contains 17 residues. CDR3 sequence: CASSQDQSGRALNEQFF. The CDR3 DNA is TGTGCCAGCAGCCAAGACCAAAGCGGGAGGGCCCTCAATGAGCAGTTCTTC.

There are many counts of this clonotype. The genes are TRBV5-5 and TRBJ2-5; the match to TRBD2 covers 8 bases. The germline V gene encodes CDR1 SGHKS and CDR2 YYEKEE (reference sequence). V shed 2 bases, J shed 2 bases, and the junction held 8 bases outside the gene matches. The CDR3 has 16 amino acids. The CDR3 DNA sequence: TGTGCCAGCAGCTTCGGGGGGGCCCGGGGTCAAGAGACCCAGTACTTC. It specifies CASSFGGARGQETQYF. Filled out from reference TRBV5-5 and TRBJ2-5, the complete variable domain reads DAGVTQSPTHLIKTRGQQVTLRCSPISGHKSVSWYQQVLGQGPQFIFQYYEKEERGRGNFPDRFSARQFPNYSSELNVNALLLGDSALYLCASSFGGARGQETQYFGPGTRLLVL.

This clonotype was observed at least ten times. V and J are TRBV12-3 or TRBV12-4 and TRBJ1-2; TRBD1 agrees at 10 bases. Trimming cost V 3 bases and J 5 bases; bases outside gene matches: 6. This CDR3 comprises 15 residues. CDR3 protein: CASSLWDRGRYGYTF. The CDR3 bases are TGTGCCAGCAGTTTGTGGGACAGGGGCAGGTATGGCTACACCTTC.

At least ten counts were recorded for this clonotype. V and J are TRBV5-1 and TRBJ1-1; D is undetermined. The CDR3 sequence is 14 residues long. V gave up 0 bases and J gave up 1 base, with 7 bases separating them. Germline CDR1 SGHRS, CDR2 YFSETQ. CDR3 DNA sequence: TGCGCCAGCAGCTTGGTGGCAGAGAACACTGAAGCTTTCTTT. This gives the protein CASSLVAENTEAFF.

This clonotype appeared many times. This chain uses TRBV27 with TRBJ2-5; D is perhaps TRBD1 or TRBD2 (5 bases each). Germline loops: CDR1 MNHEY, CDR2 SMNVEV (reference sequence). Trimming removed 5 bases from V and 10 bases from J, with 23 bases in between. This CDR3 spans 15 amino acids. The CDR3 is CASSQGPRDADYQYF. CDR3 sequence (DNA): TGTGCCAGCAGTCAAGGCCCCCGGGACGCTGATTACCAGTACTTC.

This clonotype was counted between two and nine times. This chain links TRBV5-1 with TRBJ2-2; 13 bases are shared with TRBD2. Germline values: CDR1 SGHRS, CDR2 YFSETQ. The CDR3 sequence is 18 residues long. The V segment lost 0 bases and the J segment 4 bases; nucleotides outside the gene matches: 6. The CDR3 sequence is CASSLVGTSGIPTGELFF. The CDR3 DNA sequence: TGCGCCAGCAGCTTGGTCGGGACTAGCGGGATACCCACCGGGGAGCTGTTTTTT.

The table lists this clonotype with many counts. V is TRBV12-3 or TRBV12-4 and J is TRBJ2-1, with D hard to call. The CDR3 runs 12 residues. V was pared by 7 bases and J by 2 bases, with 6 bases between. The CDR3 nucleotides are TGTGCCAGCAAAGGAACCTACAATGAGCAGTTCTTC. The encoded protein is CASKGTYNEQFF.

The chain employs TRBV12-3 or TRBV12-4 and TRBJ2-3, with a tentative D call TRBD2 (6 bases). CDR3 length: 11 amino acids. Between the trimmed V and J ends, which lost 6 bases and 10 bases, there was a span of 11 bases. CDR3 DNA sequence: TGTGCCAGCAGGGGACTCCTTGCGCAGTATTTT. Translation gives CASRGLLAQYF.